This T cell receptor beta chain comes out of a study of tumor and adjacent non-tumor tissue in lung cancer. Study details: Samples averaged roughly 4.3 million productive TCRbeta reads each.

Remarks on this clonotype: Antigen: not known.

Between the trimmed V and J ends, which lost 7 bases and 5 bases, there was a span of 6 bases. Per the germline V gene, CDR1 is SGHAT and CDR2 is FQNNGV. The CDR3 is 11 residues long. The library came from three nested PCR rounds adapted from ARM-PCR protocols. Using its own MiXCR run on the multiplex PCR reads, TCRdb lists one record per CDR3 protein. The top ten hold under 20% of the sample, which has 110,000 or so distinct CDR3 sequences, under 65% seen once. This sample's RNA came from whole unsorted tissue. This non-tumor lung sample came from over 3 cm beyond the tumor edge. Overall study findings and caveats: Top 100 clones took a larger repertoire share in normal lung. Tumor tissue had significantly higher TCR diversity than normal lung. Tumor TCR diversity, when higher, was linked to shorter survival.

Material: distant non-tumor lung tissue. This sequence originates from a man in his 60s with non-small cell lung cancer. V is TRBV11-2 and J is TRBJ1-3; unclear D gene. CDR3 amino acids: CASINRNTIYF. In DNA, the CDR3 is TGTGCCAGCATCAATCGAAACACCATATATTTT. Together with reference TRBV11-2 and TRBJ1-3, the CDR3 gives the full variable domain: EAGVAQSPRYKIIEKRQSVAFWCNPISGHATLYWYQQILGQGPKLLIQFQNNGVVDDSQLPKDRFSAERLKGVDSTLKIQPAKLEDSAVYLCASINRNTIYFGEGSWLTVV.